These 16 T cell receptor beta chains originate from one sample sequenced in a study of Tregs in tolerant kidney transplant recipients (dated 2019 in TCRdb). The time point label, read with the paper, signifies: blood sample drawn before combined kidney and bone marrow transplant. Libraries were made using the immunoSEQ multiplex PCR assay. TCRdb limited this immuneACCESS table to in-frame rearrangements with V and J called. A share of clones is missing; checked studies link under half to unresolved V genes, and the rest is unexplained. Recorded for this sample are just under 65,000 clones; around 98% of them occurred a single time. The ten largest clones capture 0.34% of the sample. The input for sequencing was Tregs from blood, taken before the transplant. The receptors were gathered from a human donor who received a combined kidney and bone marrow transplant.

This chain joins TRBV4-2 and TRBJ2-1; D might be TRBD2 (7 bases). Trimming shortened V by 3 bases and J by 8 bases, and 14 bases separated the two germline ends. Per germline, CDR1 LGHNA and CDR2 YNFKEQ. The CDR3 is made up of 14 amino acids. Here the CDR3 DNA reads TGTGCCAGCAGCCAGGCATGGGGGGGCCATGAGCAGTTCTTC. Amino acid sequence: CASSQAWGGHEQFF.

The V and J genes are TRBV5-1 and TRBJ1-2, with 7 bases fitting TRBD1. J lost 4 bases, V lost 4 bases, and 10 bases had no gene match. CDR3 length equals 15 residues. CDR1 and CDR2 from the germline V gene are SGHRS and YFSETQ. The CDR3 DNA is TGCGCCAGCAGCACCCGACAGGGCCGCTTCTATGGCTACACCTTC. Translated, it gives CASSTRQGRFYGYTF.

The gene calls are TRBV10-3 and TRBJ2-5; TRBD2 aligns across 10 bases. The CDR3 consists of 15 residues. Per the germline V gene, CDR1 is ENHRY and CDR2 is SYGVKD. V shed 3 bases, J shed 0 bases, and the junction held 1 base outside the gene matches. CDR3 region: CAISETSGDQETQYF. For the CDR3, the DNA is TGTGCCATCAGTGAAACTAGCGGGGACCAAGAGACCCAGTACTTC.

The chain's CDR3 is CASSGRTFYNEQFF. The CDR3 region has the DNA TGTGCCAGCAGCGGGAGGACATTTTACAATGAGCAGTTCTTC. V is TRBV5-8 and J is TRBJ2-1, with D perhaps matching TRBD2 (6 bases). The CDR3 is 14 residues long. CDR1 and CDR2 from the germline V gene are SGHTS and YDEGEE. V lost 4 bases and J 4 bases, leaving 12 bases between the germline ends.

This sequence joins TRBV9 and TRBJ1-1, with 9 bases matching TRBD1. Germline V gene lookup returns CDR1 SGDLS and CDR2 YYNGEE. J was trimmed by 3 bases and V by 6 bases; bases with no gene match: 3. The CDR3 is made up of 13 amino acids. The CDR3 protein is CASKRDRDTEAFF. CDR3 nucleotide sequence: TGTGCCAGCAAACGGGACAGGGACACTGAAGCTTTCTTT.

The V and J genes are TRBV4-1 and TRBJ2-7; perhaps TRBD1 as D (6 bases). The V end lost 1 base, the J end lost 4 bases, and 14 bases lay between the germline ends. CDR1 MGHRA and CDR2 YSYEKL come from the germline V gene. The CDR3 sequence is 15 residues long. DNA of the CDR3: TGCGCCAGCAGCCAAGCAAGGGGGAATTCGTACGAGCAGTACTTC. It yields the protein CASSQARGNSYEQYF.

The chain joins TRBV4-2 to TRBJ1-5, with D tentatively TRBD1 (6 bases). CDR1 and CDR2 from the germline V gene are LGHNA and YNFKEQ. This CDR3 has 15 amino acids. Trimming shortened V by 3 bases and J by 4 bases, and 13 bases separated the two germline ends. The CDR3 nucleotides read TGTGCCAGCAGCCACGGAGGACAGCTAAATCAGCCCCAGCATTTT. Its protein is CASSHGGQLNQPQHF.

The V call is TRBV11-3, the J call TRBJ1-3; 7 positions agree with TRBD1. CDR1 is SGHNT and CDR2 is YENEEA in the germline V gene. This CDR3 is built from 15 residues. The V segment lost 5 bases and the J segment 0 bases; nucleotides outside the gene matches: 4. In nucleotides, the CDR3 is TGTGCCAGCAGCCGAGACAGGGTCTCTGGAAACACCATATATTTT. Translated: CASSRDRVSGNTIYF.

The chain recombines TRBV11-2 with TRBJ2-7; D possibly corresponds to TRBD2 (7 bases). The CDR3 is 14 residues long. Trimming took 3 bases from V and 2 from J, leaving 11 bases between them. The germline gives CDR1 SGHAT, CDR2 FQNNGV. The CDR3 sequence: CASSFRGGAYEQYF. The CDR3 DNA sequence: TGTGCCAGCAGCTTTAGGGGGGGTGCCTACGAGCAGTACTTC.

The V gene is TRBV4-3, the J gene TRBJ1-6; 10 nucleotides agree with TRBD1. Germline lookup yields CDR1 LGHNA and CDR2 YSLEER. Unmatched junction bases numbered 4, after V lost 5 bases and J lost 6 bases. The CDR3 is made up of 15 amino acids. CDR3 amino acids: CASSSRDRGNSPLHF. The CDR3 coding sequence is TGCGCCAGCAGCAGCCGGGACAGGGGTAATTCACCCCTCCACTTT.

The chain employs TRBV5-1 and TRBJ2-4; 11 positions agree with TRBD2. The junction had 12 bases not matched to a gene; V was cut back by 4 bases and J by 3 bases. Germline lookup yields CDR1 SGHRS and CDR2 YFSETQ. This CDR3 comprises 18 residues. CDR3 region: CASSPVAGGRSGKNIQYF. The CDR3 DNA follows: TGCGCCAGCAGCCCGGTAGCGGGAGGGCGTTCGGGCAAAAACATTCAGTACTTC.

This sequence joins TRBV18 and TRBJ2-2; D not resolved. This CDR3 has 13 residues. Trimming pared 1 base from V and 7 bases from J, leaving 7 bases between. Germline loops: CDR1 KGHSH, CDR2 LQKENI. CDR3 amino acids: CASSPQSGGELFF. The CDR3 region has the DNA TGTGCCAGCTCACCACAGTCAGGCGGGGAGCTGTTTTTT.

CDR3 in DNA: TGTGCCAGCAGTTCCCGGGGACAGGGAAAGCAGTATTTT. This gives the protein CASSSRGQGKQYF. The gene calls are TRBV6-5 and TRBJ2-3; 9 nucleotides agree with TRBD1. The germline V gene has CDR1 MNHEY and CDR2 SVGAGI. The CDR3 contains 13 residues. V gave up 4 bases and J gave up 11 bases; unmatched junction bases: 7.

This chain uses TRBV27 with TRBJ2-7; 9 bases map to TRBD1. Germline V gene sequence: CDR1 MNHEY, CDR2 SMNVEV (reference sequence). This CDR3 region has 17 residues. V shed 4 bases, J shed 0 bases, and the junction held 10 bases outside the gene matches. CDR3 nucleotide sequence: TGTGCCAGCAGTTCACTTAGGACAGGGGACCTCTCCTACGAGCAGTACTTC. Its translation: CASSSLRTGDLSYEQYF.

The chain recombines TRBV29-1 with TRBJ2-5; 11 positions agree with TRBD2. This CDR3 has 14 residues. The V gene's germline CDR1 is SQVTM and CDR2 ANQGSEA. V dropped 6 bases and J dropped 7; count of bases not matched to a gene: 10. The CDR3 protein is CSVATVSGRGTQYF. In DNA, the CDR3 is TGCAGCGTCGCCACAGTTAGCGGGAGGGGGACCCAGTACTTC.

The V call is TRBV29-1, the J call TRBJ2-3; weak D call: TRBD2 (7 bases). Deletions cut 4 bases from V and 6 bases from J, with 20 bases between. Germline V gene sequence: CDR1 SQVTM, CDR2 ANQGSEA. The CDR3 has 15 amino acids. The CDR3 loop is CSVGGGGRLRDTQYF. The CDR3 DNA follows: TGCAGCGTTGGAGGGGGAGGGCGCCTTAGGGATACGCAGTATTTT.